This T cell receptor (beta chain) was recovered during a study of blood T cell repertoires in COVID-19. Study-level background: PBMCs, B-cell-depleted T cells, or T cells were the source of the cDNA or gDNA that made up the material.

Germline assignment: CDR1 LNHDA and CDR2 SQIVND (reference sequence). V dropped 1 base and J dropped 3; count of bases not matched to a gene: 6. This CDR3 contains 15 residues. Data came from immunoSEQ multiplex PCR; TCRdb stores just in-frame clones and leaves some out. Of more than 200,000 clones detected, about 86% appear once; the ten largest clones hold about 9%. This clone was detected a few times. This receptor was identified in a man at least 80 years old with acute or convalescent COVID-19. The V and J genes are TRBV19 and TRBJ2-7; 7 bases are a match to TRBD2. Sample: peripheral blood. CDR3 residues: CASSIGVGLVYEQYF. CDR3 DNA sequence: TGTGCCAGTAGTATAGGAGTTGGACTAGTCTACGAGCAGTACTTC.